This record looks at one TCR beta chain sequence and its context. These data belong to a study of T cell changes during pregnancy in multiple sclerosis. The repertoire was sequenced with immunoSEQ multiplex PCR; TCRdb's copy has only in-frame clones and lacks some. This sample has 70,000 to 100,000 clones; roughly 90% occur once, and the top ten carry approximately 1.4%. The CDR3 covers 16 residues. V lost 4 bases to trimming and J lost 6 bases; unmatched junction nucleotides: 11. CDR1 SGHRS and CDR2 YFSETQ come from the germline V gene. This material consisted of peripheral blood, taken in the first trimester of pregnancy. The receptor was isolated from a female donor with multiple sclerosis, enrolled in a pregnancy study. The V call is TRBV5-1, the J call TRBJ2-3, with 10 bases matching TRBD1. CDR3 DNA sequence: TGCGCCAGCAGCGTAGGGACAGGGGCCCCCGCGGATACGCAGTATTTT. Protein: CASSVGTGAPADTQYF.